Each of the 21 T cell receptor beta chains below was sequenced from the same sample in a study of cytomegalovirus exposure and HLA in healthy donors. With 60 Vbeta and 13 Jbeta primers, the PCR was carried out. The protocol was immunoSEQ multiplex PCR, while the TCRdb copy is restricted to in-frame clones and leaves out a portion. The sample carries roughly 140,000 clones, approximately 80% recorded once. The specimen sequenced was PBMCs. These receptors originate from a woman in her forties or fifties in good health and CMV-seropositive.

A word on this clone: Its ends do not fully match the called genes, so a read error is possible. This chain joins TRBV5-1 and TRBJ2-3, with 9 bases that match TRBD2. From germline, CDR1 is SGHRS and CDR2 YFSETQ. There are 15 residues in the CDR3. The CDR3: CASSFSSGTPDTQYF. The CDR3 nucleotides read TGCGCCAGCAGCTTCTCTAGCGGGACCCCAGATACACAGTATTTT.

The chain carries TRBV7-9 and TRBJ1-1, with no clear D. Germline V lookup: CDR1 SEHNR, CDR2 FQNEAQ (reference sequence). Trimming left V 5 bases short and J 4 bases short, with 14 bases between. The CDR3 is 14 amino acids. CDR3 in DNA: TGTGCCAGCAGCCCTCGAGCGGGTTTCACTGAAGCTTTCTTT. Its protein is CASSPRAGFTEAFF.

The genes are TRBV2 and TRBJ1-2; D remains ambiguous. V was pared by 5 bases and J by 3 bases, with 13 bases between. The CDR3 runs to 14 residues. Germline assignment: CDR1 SNHLY and CDR2 FYNNEI. CDR3 protein: CASSRGFQDYGYTF. The CDR3 DNA sequence: TGTGCCAGCAGTCGGGGATTCCAGGACTATGGCTACACCTTC. The full variable domain, rest sourced from reference TRBV2 and TRBJ1-2, is EPEVTQTPSHQVTQMGQEVILRCVPISNHLYFYWYRQILGQKVEFLVSFYNNEISEKSEIFDDQFSVERPDGSNFTLKIRSTKLEDSAMYFCASSRGFQDYGYTFGSGTRLTVV.

This clone was detected only once. This chain joins TRBV6-6 and TRBJ2-3; D might be TRBD2 (6 bases). Germline V gene lookup returns CDR1 MNHNY and CDR2 SVGAGI (reference sequence). Trimming left V 6 bases short and J 6 bases short, with 16 bases between. The CDR3 is 14 residues long. This CDR3 reads CASSHTSLADTQYF. DNA of the CDR3: TGTGCCAGCAGCCATACTAGCTTAGCCGATACGCAGTATTTT.

This chain links TRBV29-1 with TRBJ2-1; D is possibly TRBD1 (5 bases). The V end lost 7 bases, the J end lost 7 bases, and 17 bases lay between the germline ends. The CDR3 is 13 residues long. Germline assignment: CDR1 SQVTM and CDR2 ANQGSEA. The CDR3 DNA follows: TGCAGCGGTCAAAAGGGGCTGGGGAATGAGCAGTTCTTC. As protein: CSGQKGLGNEQFF.

The chain recombines TRBV6-1 with TRBJ1-5; maybe TRBD1 (6 bases). Germline V gene lookup returns CDR1 MNHNS and CDR2 SASEGT. CDR3 length: 14 amino acids. V was pared by 5 bases and J by 6 bases, with 14 bases between. The CDR3 reads CASSSRDILQPQHF. The CDR3 DNA is TGTGCCAGCAGTTCACGGGACATACTTCAGCCCCAGCATTTT.

The chain joins TRBV13 to TRBJ2-7; 12 bases are a match to TRBD2. Germline trimming cut 5 bases from V and 4 bases from J; bases unmatched to any gene: 15. CDR3 length: 18 residues. Germline CDR1 and CDR2: PRHDT and FYEKMQ (reference sequence). CDR3 DNA: TGTGCCAGCAGCCAATCCCGCCTAGGAACTAGCGGGGGGTACGAGCAGTACTTC. Its translation: CASSQSRLGTSGGYEQYF.

CDR3 DNA sequence: TGTGCCAGCAGCCCTTTAGCGTGGGGGGGCCACGAGCAGTACTTC. Its translation is CASSPLAWGGHEQYF. The chain joins TRBV2 to TRBJ2-7, with a tentative D call TRBD2 (7 bases). Deletions cut 6 bases from V and 5 bases from J, with 20 bases between. From germline, CDR1 is SNHLY and CDR2 FYNNEI. CDR3 size: 15 residues.

This chain joins TRBV28 and TRBJ1-1; 7 bases fit TRBD1. The CDR3 is made up of 16 amino acids. Germline assignment: CDR1 MDHEN and CDR2 SYDVKM. V shed 6 bases, J shed 2 bases, and the junction held 12 bases outside the gene matches. CDR3: CASRDRAGGHNTEAFF. CDR3 sequence (DNA): TGTGCCAGCAGGGATCGGGCAGGGGGACATAACACTGAAGCTTTCTTT.

The genes are TRBV2 and TRBJ2-2; 9 nucleotides match TRBD1. The CDR3 consists of 14 residues. Germline lookup yields CDR1 SNHLY and CDR2 FYNNEI. J gave up 5 bases and V 6 bases, and 4 bases lay outside the gene matches. The CDR3, as DNA: TGTGCCAGCAGACCCGGGACAGGGACCGGGGAGCTGTTTTTT. It is translated as CASRPGTGTGELFF.

The table lists this clone with a few counts. In DNA, the CDR3 is TGTGCCAGCAGCTTTGAGCGGGACACTGAAGCTTTCTTT. Its protein is CASSFERDTEAFF. V is TRBV7-6 and J is TRBJ1-1; unclear D gene. This CDR3 contains 13 residues. Trimming took 3 bases from V and 3 from J, leaving 8 bases between them. Germline CDR1 and CDR2: SGHVS and FNYEAQ.

The chain combines TRBV5-1 with TRBJ2-7, with 9 bases aligning to TRBD2. Germline CDR1 SGHRS, CDR2 YFSETQ. The CDR3 is 14 residues long. V lost 0 bases to trimming and J lost 6 bases; unmatched junction nucleotides: 4. CDR3 in DNA: TGCGCCAGCAGCTTGGGACTAGCGGCTGGCGAGCAGTACTTC. This codes for CASSLGLAAGEQYF.

This clone was picked up a small number of times. This chain links TRBV30 with TRBJ1-6; D is unresolved. The germline CDR1 and CDR2 sequences are GTSNPN and SVGIG (reference sequence). The CDR3 length is 12 residues. Trimming shortened V by 4 bases and J by 5 bases, and 6 bases separated the two germline ends. CDR3 DNA: TGTGCCTGGAACCGGGATAATTCACCCCTCCACTTT. It specifies CAWNRDNSPLHF.

The chain carries TRBV29-1 and TRBJ1-1, with 8 positions matching TRBD1. This CDR3 is 11 amino acids long. Unmatched junction bases numbered 2, after V lost 0 bases and J lost 11 bases. The germline gives CDR1 SQVTM, CDR2 ANQGSEA. The CDR3 sequence: CSVEEYRGAFF. The CDR3 bases are TGCAGCGTTGAAGAATACAGGGGGGCTTTCTTT.

The chain recombines TRBV6-5 with TRBJ1-1; 10 nucleotides line up with TRBD1. Germline values: CDR1 MNHEY, CDR2 SVGAGI. The CDR3 has 16 amino acids. V was clipped by 2 bases and J by 0 bases; unmatched bases: 3. CDR3 region: CASSYRQGAVNTEAFF. The DNA of the CDR3 is TGTGCCAGCAGTTACCGACAGGGGGCCGTGAACACTGAAGCTTTCTTT.

V usage is TRBV14 and J usage is TRBJ2-2; 8 bases are a match to TRBD1. This CDR3 contains 19 residues. Germline CDR1 reads SGHDN; CDR2 reads FVKESK. The V segment lost 4 bases and the J segment 0 bases; nucleotides outside the gene matches: 13. The CDR3 region has the DNA TGTGCCAGCAGCCCTTTCCTGGGGCAGGGGGCAGCGAACACCGGGGAGCTGTTTTTT. Its protein product is CASSPFLGQGAANTGELFF.

The CDR3 DNA sequence: TGTGCTAGTGGTTTGATGGGGGGAACTGCTACTGGGGCCAACGTCCTGACTTTC. This sequence encodes CASGLMGGTATGANVLTF. V usage is TRBV12-5 and J usage is TRBJ2-6; tentatively, D is TRBD2 (6 bases). The germline V gene encodes CDR1 LGHNT and CDR2 FRNRAP. The CDR3 has 18 amino acids. Deletions cut 2 bases from V and 2 bases from J, with 16 bases between.

The J gene is TRBJ1-6, the V gene TRBV30, with 10 bases fitting TRBD1. The J segment lost 10 bases and the V segment lost 2 bases, leaving 5 bases of the junction unmatched. Per germline, CDR1 GTSNPN and CDR2 SVGIG (reference sequence). This CDR3 comprises 14 residues. The DNA for the CDR3 is TGTGCCTGGAGTAACGACAGGGGGCAATCACCCCTCCACTTT. Encoded protein: CAWSNDRGQSPLHF.

The chain combines TRBV14 with TRBJ2-7, with TRBD1 identical over 7 bases. CDR3 length: 15 residues. CDR1 and CDR2 from the germline V gene are SGHDN and FVKESK. The J segment lost 2 bases and the V segment lost 6 bases, leaving 10 bases of the junction unmatched. CDR3 DNA: TGTGCCAGCAGTCCACTCAGGGGGATCCCCTACGAGCAGTACTTC. Translating gives CASSPLRGIPYEQYF.

J is TRBJ2-1 and V is TRBV6-5; weak D call: TRBD2 (6 bases). The CDR3 runs 14 residues. Trimming stripped 7 bases from V and 10 bases from J, with 20 bases between. CDR1 MNHEY and CDR2 SVGAGI come from the germline V gene. This chain's CDR3 is CASNGGTTPGEQFF. The CDR3, as DNA: TGTGCCAGCAATGGGGGGACGACCCCAGGAGAGCAGTTCTTC.

The chain links TRBV27 to TRBJ2-3, with 8 positions matching TRBD2. V dropped 6 bases and J dropped 0; count of bases not matched to a gene: 17. The germline V gene has CDR1 MNHEY and CDR2 SMNVEV (reference sequence). CDR3 length: 19 amino acids. As DNA, the CDR3 is TGTGCCAGCAGCCGACTAGCGCTCGGTCTTACCGCTAGCACAGATACGCAGTATTTT. It specifies CASSRLALGLTASTDTQYF.